There are many counts of the clone carrying this T cell receptor beta chain. Antigen unknown. V was pared by 1 base and J by 2 bases, with 12 bases between. Germline loops: CDR1 MNHEY, CDR2 SVGEGT. CDR3 length: 16 amino acids. Each single cDNA molecule received a unique molecular identifier. TCRdb independently ran MiXCR on the 5' RACE reads; one entry per CDR3 protein. Of some 40,000 distinct CDR3 sequences listed, more than 10% were seen once; the top ten hold roughly a sixth. The sample comes from a study of early T cells in non-severe SARS-CoV-2 infection. Regarding the study as a whole: VDJdb-based matching was biased toward anti-spike CD8 responses and missed private and CD4 specificities.

The chain employs TRBV6-2 or TRBV6-3 and TRBJ1-5; TRBD1 might be the D (5 bases). This TCR was recovered from an adult who was a healthcare worker with PCR-confirmed SARS-CoV-2 infection or an uninfected control (not recorded which). The sequenced sample was whole blood. CDR3 in amino acids: CASSYFGANGNQPQHF. The CDR3, as DNA: TGTGCCAGCAGTTACTTCGGGGCTAACGGCAATCAGCCCCAGCATTTT.